What follows is one TCR beta chain and its context. Its antigen is still unknown. The CDR3 is made up of 14 amino acids. The germline V gene has CDR1 MDHEN and CDR2 SYDVKM. The germline V and J ends were trimmed by 3 bases and 5 bases, with 13 bases remaining between them. The entry originates in a study of OX40 agonist ivuxolimab in advanced cancers. Overall study: Partial responses were achieved by three patients, one with hepatocellular carcinoma and two with cutaneous melanoma. Study-level findings and limits: Averaging showed that CD8+ T cells had more expanded clones than CD4+ did.

Generated by immunoSEQ multiplex PCR, the TCRdb table keeps only in-frame clones and is missing some. Among fewer than 85,000 clones listed, 92% were seen once. Patients were ruled out by autoimmune disease history or systemic immunosuppression. This rearrangement joins TRBV28 to TRBJ1-2, with D uncertain. The sequences come from CD4+ or CD8+ T cells sorted from blood, collected in a trial of the OX40 agonist ivuxolimab. The clonotype comes from an adult with an advanced solid tumor such as melanoma, head and neck, liver or kidney cancer. The CDR3 loop reads CASSFHREEYGYTF. CDR3 DNA: TGTGCCAGCAGTTTCCATCGGGAGGAGTATGGCTACACCTTC.